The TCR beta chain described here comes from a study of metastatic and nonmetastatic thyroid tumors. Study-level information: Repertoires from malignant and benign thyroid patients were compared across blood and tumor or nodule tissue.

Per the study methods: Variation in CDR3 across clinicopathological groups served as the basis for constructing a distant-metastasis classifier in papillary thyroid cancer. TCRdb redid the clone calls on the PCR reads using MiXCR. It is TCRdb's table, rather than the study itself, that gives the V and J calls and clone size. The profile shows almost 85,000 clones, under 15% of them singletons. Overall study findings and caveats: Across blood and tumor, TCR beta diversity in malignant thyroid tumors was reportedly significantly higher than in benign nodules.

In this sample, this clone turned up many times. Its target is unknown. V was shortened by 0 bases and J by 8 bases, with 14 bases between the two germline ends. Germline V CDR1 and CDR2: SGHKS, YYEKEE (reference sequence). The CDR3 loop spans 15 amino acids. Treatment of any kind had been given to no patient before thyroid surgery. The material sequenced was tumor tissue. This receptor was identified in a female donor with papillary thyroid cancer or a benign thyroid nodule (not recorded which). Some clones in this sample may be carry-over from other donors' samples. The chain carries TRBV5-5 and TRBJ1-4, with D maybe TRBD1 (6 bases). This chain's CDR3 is CASSLVAGQREKLFF. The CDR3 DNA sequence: TGTGCCAGCAGCTTGGTAGCTGGACAGAGGGAAAAACTGTTTTTT.